This entry lists 4 T cell receptor beta chains sequenced from one sample in a study of CD8+ T cells in alopecia areata. The treatment denotes: oral pan-JAK inhibitor, 5-10 mg twice daily. Reverse transcription of extracted RNA yielded cDNA, which provided the sequencing template. Method: immunoSEQ multiplex PCR; TCRdb's copy keeps in-frame clones and lacks some. The data hold more than 200,000 clones, with over 40% observed a single time. The sequencing used CD4+ T cells sorted from blood, collected at approximately week 37, from a patient treated with tofacitinib. Every receptor here comes from a human donor with alopecia areata.

This rearrangement joins TRBV27 to TRBJ2-1; the match to TRBD1 covers 8 bases. The length of the CDR3 is 16 residues. Germline V gene lookup returns CDR1 MNHEY and CDR2 SMNVEV (reference sequence). The V segment lost 3 bases and the J segment 0 bases; nucleotides outside the gene matches: 4. For the CDR3, the DNA is TGTGCCAGCAGTTTCGGGACAGGTCACTCCTACAATGAGCAGTTCTTC. Residues: CASSFGTGHSYNEQFF.

The chain has TRBV6-5 and TRBJ2-3; 7 nucleotides align to TRBD1. Germline V gives CDR1 MNHEY, CDR2 SVGAGI. Trimming cost V 6 bases and J 5 bases; bases outside gene matches: 8. The CDR3 contains 14 residues. The CDR3 DNA is TGTGCCAGCAGCCGGGGACAGCCCCTAGATACGCAGTATTTT. Residues: CASSRGQPLDTQYF.

This clone was seen a handful of times. The CDR3 protein is CASSLEGRRSYSNQPQHF. The CDR3, as DNA: TGTGCCAGCAGCTTAGAGGGACGGAGGAGTTATAGCAATCAGCCCCAGCATTTT. The V gene is TRBV7-2, the J gene TRBJ1-5; tentatively, D is TRBD1 (5 bases). The CDR3 totals 18 residues. The ends were cut back, 1 base at V and 0 bases at J, with 16 bases in the middle. The germline V gene has CDR1 SGHTA and CDR2 FQGNSA.

The chain links TRBV28 to TRBJ1-2; the match to TRBD1 covers 7 bases. V was clipped by 6 bases and J by 0 bases; unmatched bases: 4. CDR3 length: 14 residues. Per germline, CDR1 MDHEN and CDR2 SYDVKM. The CDR3 DNA follows: TGTGCCAGCAGCACCGGGACAGCTAACTATGGCTACACCTTC. Translated, it gives CASSTGTANYGYTF.